The subject of this entry is one T cell receptor (beta chain). Its target is unknown. TCRdb's copy holds only in-frame clones and misses some; the assay was immunoSEQ multiplex PCR. The sample holds around 71,000 clones, 90% to 95% seen once. This sample was taken from a study of cytomegalovirus exposure and HLA in healthy donors. About the research overall: It was reported in a later analysis that the same platform had been used for the 90 to 150 validation repertoires as for the roughly 710 first-cohort repertoires. Overall study results and limits: Rarity held for most TCR sequences, but there were some public TCRs that occurred in many donors. CMV antigen specificity was confirmed in vitro for a few CMV-associated chains.

Losses at the gene ends were 5 bases for V and 7 bases for J; bases not matched to a gene: 9. This CDR3 is built from 15 residues. The germline CDR1 and CDR2 sequences are MNHEY and SVGAGI. The clonotype originates from a man between 18 and 29 years old in good health and CMV-seropositive. The chain carries TRBV6-5 and TRBJ2-7; TRBD1 matches at 12 bases. Sequences were obtained from PBMCs. The DNA of the CDR3 is TGTGCCAGCAGTCCTCCGGGACAGGGGGCGCGAGAGCAGTACTTC. Protein: CASSPPGQGAREQYF.